This TCR beta chain was retrieved from a study of blood T cell repertoires in COVID-19. Residents of approximately 25 US areas, aged about 18 to 89 years, made up the participants. There are 14 residues in the CDR3. Germline V lookup: CDR1 SNHLY, CDR2 FYNNEI. V gave up 4 bases and J gave up 0 bases, with 8 bases separating them. Here immunoSEQ multiplex PCR was the method, and the copy in TCRdb shows in-frame clones only, minus some. The profile shows some 240,000 clones, approximately 88% of them singletons. The TCR comes from a woman aged 35 to 49 who had been exposed to COVID-19. The source material was PBMCs or T cells enriched from blood (not recorded which). The rearrangement links TRBV2 to TRBJ2-3, with no clear D. As DNA, the CDR3 is TGTGCCAGCAGTGCGGGTAGTAGCACAGATACGCAGTATTTT. As protein: CASSAGSSTDTQYF.